This T cell receptor beta chain comes out of a study of shared clonotypes between healthy human individuals. Samples underwent the assay at deep level. Unsorted PBMC contributed approximately 280 ng DNA, roughly 30,000 T cell genomes, to each replicate PCR. Original handling: Sequence data from immunoSEQ were junction-only and lacked quality scores; consequently, filtering differed. TCRdb's table, derived via immunoSEQ multiplex PCR, lists solely in-frame clones and lacks some. The V and J calls and the clone size are those of that table, but D and trimming were determined from the DNA. The profile shows approximately 470,000 clones, approximately 81% of them singletons. All participating donors were Caucasian adults from Nashville, Tennessee. Trimming removed 5 bases from V and 4 bases from J, with 14 bases in between. The CDR3 runs to 14 residues. CDR1 is SGHVS, CDR2 FQNEAQ, per germline.

The sequence was obtained from a woman aged 35 to 49 in good health. Some clones in this sample may be carry-over from other donors' samples. This chain uses TRBV7-8 with TRBJ2-5; D perhaps matches TRBD1 (6 bases). Material: PBMCs. The CDR3 DNA is TGTGCCAGCAGCCCACGGCGAGGGGGAGAGACCCAGTACTTC. It translates to CASSPRRGGETQYF.